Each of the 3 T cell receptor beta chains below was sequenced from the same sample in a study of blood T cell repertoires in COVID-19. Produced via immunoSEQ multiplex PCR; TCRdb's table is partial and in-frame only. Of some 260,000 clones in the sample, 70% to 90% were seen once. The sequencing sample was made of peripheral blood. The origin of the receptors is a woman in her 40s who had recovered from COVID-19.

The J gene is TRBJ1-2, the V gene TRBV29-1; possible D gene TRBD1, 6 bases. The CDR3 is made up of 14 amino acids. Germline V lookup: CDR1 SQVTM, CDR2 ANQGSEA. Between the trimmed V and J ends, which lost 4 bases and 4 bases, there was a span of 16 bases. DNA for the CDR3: TGCAGCGTTGGTGGTCAGGACAGACCCTATGGCTACACCTTC. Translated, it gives CSVGGQDRPYGYTF.

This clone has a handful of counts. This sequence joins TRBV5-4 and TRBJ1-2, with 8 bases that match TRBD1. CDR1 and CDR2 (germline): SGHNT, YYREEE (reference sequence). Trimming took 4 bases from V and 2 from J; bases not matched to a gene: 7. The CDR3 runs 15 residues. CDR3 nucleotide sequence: TGTGCCAGCAGCCCCAGGGGGCCGGACAACTATGGCTACACCTTC. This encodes CASSPRGPDNYGYTF. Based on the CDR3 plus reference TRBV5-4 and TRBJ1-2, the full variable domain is ETGVTQSPTHLIKTRGQQVTLRCSSQSGHNTVSWYQQALGQGPQFIFQYYREEENGRGNFPPRFSGLQFPNYSSELNVNALELDDSALYLCASSPRGPDNYGYTFGSGTRLTVV.

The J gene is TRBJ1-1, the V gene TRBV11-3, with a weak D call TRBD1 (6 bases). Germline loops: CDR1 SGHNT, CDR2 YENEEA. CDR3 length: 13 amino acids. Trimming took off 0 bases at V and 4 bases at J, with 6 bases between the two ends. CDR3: CASSLEGGTEAFF. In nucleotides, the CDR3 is TGTGCCAGCAGCTTAGAAGGGGGCACTGAAGCTTTCTTT.